The TCR beta chain described here comes from a study of shared clonotypes between healthy human individuals. About the research overall: Per donor, CD8 memory used one plate, CD8 naive used two, CD4 memory used three and CD4 naive used three.

The authors ran the assay at deep level. The assay was immunoSEQ multiplex PCR, and TCRdb's table has in-frame clones only and misses some. The sample gives over a million clones, around 78% of which show up once; roughly 0.55% is in the top ten. Worth noting for this clone: The antigen is not known.

The CDR3 is 16 amino acids. Germline V CDR1 and CDR2: SGHTS, YDEGEE. V dropped 3 bases and J dropped 5; count of bases not matched to a gene: 8. Donors had no recently reported acute infections or vaccinations and were HIV-negative. Whole-study results and caveats: Clonotypes which were not shared had lower generation probabilities than clonotypes that all four donors shared.

This clonotype originated in a man between 18 and 29 years old in good health. Some clones in this sample may be carry-over from other donors' samples. The rearrangement uses TRBV5-8 and TRBJ1-5; 10 bases map to TRBD1. The source material was memory CD4+ T cells from PBMCs. Subset specified: CD45RA-negative fraction. Here the CDR3 DNA reads TGTGCCAGCAGCTCACTACCCGGGACAGGGGATCAGCCCCAGCATTTT. Translating it yields CASSSLPGTGDQPQHF. Based on the CDR3 plus reference TRBV5-8 and TRBJ1-5, the full variable domain is EAGVTQSPTHLIKTRGQQATLRCSPISGHTSVYWYQQALGLGLQFLLWYDEGEERNRGNFPPRFSGRQFPNYSSELNVNALELEDSALYLCASSSLPGTGDQPQHFGDGTRLSIL.